This entry features one T cell receptor beta chain sequence. Method: immunoSEQ multiplex PCR; TCRdb's copy keeps in-frame clones and lacks some. This sample has roughly 110,000 clones, with almost 90% found just once. The data originate from a study of T cell responses to AZD1222 COVID-19 vaccine. Between the trimmed V and J ends, which lost 5 bases and 8 bases, there was a span of 9 bases. Looked up from germline, CDR1 is SNHLY and CDR2 is FYNNEI. This CDR3 region has 11 residues. The source material was peripheral blood, sampled on day 0 of AZD1222 vaccination. The sequence derives from an adult in good health. The rearrangement links TRBV2 to TRBJ1-2; the D gene is possibly TRBD1 (6 bases). The CDR3 sequence: CASSRGEGYTF. The CDR3, as DNA: TGTGCCAGCAGTAGGGGGGAAGGCTACACCTTC. Together with reference TRBV2 and TRBJ1-2, the CDR3 gives the full variable domain: EPEVTQTPSHQVTQMGQEVILRCVPISNHLYFYWYRQILGQKVEFLVSFYNNEISEKSEIFDDQFSVERPDGSNFTLKIRSTKLEDSAMYFCASSRGEGYTFGSGTRLTVV.